The 9 T cell receptor beta chains presented below share a single source sample, sequenced in a study of beta chain features in type 1 diabetes. The antigens of these receptors remain unknown. Study-wide findings and caveats: All four CD4+ subsets of Type 1 diabetes patients contained TCRB CDR3s that were moderately but significantly shorter.

Reverse transcription of all isolated RNA meant that expressed TCRB transcripts were sequenced. Generated by immunoSEQ multiplex PCR, the TCRdb table keeps only in-frame clones and is missing some. The top ten hold over 0.1% of the sample, which has about 640,000 clones, around 11% seen once. The source material was naive CD4+ T cells from blood. The receptor source for this set is a man younger than 45 with type 1 diabetes.

This clone was counted between two and nine times. This chain joins TRBV10-3 and TRBJ2-5; 7 nucleotides line up with TRBD2. V shed 0 bases, J shed 3 bases, and the junction held 7 bases outside the gene matches. The CDR3 length is 16 residues. Germline-derived CDR1 and CDR2 are ENHRY and SYGVKD. CDR3 in DNA: TGTGCCATCAGTGAGTCGGCTAGCGGTTTTAAAGAGACCCAGTACTTC. Its protein product is CAISESASGFKETQYF.

The chain joins TRBV19 to TRBJ1-6; D perhaps matches TRBD1 (6 bases). The germline V gene has CDR1 LNHDA and CDR2 SQIVND (reference sequence). The germline V and J ends were trimmed by 7 bases and 7 bases, with 14 bases remaining between them. There are 14 residues in the CDR3. The CDR3 here is CASTITGYNSPLHF. CDR3 sequence (DNA): TGTGCCAGTACCATTACAGGGTACAATTCACCCCTCCACTTT.

In this sample, this clone turned up once. The chain has TRBV9 and TRBJ2-3; a weak D match, TRBD2 (6 bases). CDR1 and CDR2 from the germline V gene are SGDLS and YYNGEE. The CDR3 length is 15 residues. V lost 0 bases, J lost 6 bases, and 14 bases lay in between. CDR3 nucleotides: TGTGCCAGCAGCGTAGGGGGGGAAAGTTATGATACGCAGTATTTT. Translation gives CASSVGGESYDTQYF.

The chain's CDR3 is CASSSWEGAWPQHF. The DNA for the CDR3 is TGTGCCAGCAGTTCCTGGGAGGGGGCATGGCCCCAGCATTTT. The chain combines TRBV2 with TRBJ1-5, with 7 bases matching TRBD1. CDR3 length: 14 residues. CDR1 is SNHLY, CDR2 FYNNEI, per germline. J was trimmed by 9 bases and V by 5 bases; bases with no gene match: 10.

This clone was observed a few times. This sequence joins TRBV7-9 and TRBJ1-2; no clear D. The germline CDR1 and CDR2 sequences are SEHNR and FQNEAQ (reference sequence). The CDR3 loop spans 13 amino acids. Trimming cost V 7 bases and J 8 bases, with 17 bases left between them. CDR3 coding DNA: TGTGCCAGCACCCTTAGTGGGGTAAGGGGCTACACCTTC. Translated, it gives CASTLSGVRGYTF.

This clone appeared a few times. The rearrangement links TRBV29-1 to TRBJ1-3; 11 bases fit TRBD1. Per germline, CDR1 SQVTM and CDR2 ANQGSEA. This CDR3 region has 13 residues. V lost 6 bases to trimming and J lost 2 bases; unmatched junction nucleotides: 0. CDR3: CSVGQGAGNTIYF. CDR3 DNA: TGCAGCGTGGGACAGGGGGCTGGAAACACCATATATTTT.

V gene TRBV7-2 combines with J gene TRBJ2-5; D not certain. With 5 bases removed from V and 2 bases from J, the gap between germline ends came to 15 bases. This CDR3 region has 15 residues. Germline lookup yields CDR1 SGHTA and CDR2 FQGNSA. The DNA for the CDR3 is TGTGCCAGCAGCGCCGTGCTAGACTCTCAAGAGACCCAGTACTTC. Encoded protein: CASSAVLDSQETQYF.

This clone was seen a handful of times. The rearrangement links TRBV28 to TRBJ2-7; D is possibly TRBD1 (5 bases). Germline V lookup: CDR1 MDHEN, CDR2 SYDVKM. V lost 5 bases to trimming and J lost 2 bases, with 13 bases between them. The CDR3 covers 14 residues. As DNA, the CDR3 is TGTGCCAGCAGTCCCCAACCACAGGCCTACGAGCAGTACTTC. This translates into CASSPQPQAYEQYF.

Only a few counts were recorded for this clone. The chain combines TRBV4-3 with TRBJ2-7; the D is unclear. CDR1 is LGHNA, CDR2 YSLEER, per germline. V lost 0 bases to trimming and J lost 3 bases, with 12 bases between them. This CDR3 is built from 15 residues. The chain's CDR3 is CASSQDWETYYEQYF. CDR3 nucleotide sequence: TGCGCCAGCAGCCAAGATTGGGAAACCTACTACGAGCAGTACTTC.